This T cell receptor beta chain derives from a study of molecular identifiers for immune sequencing clone quantification (dated by TCRdb to the late 2010s). Regarding the research as a whole: For a replicate experiment, RNA from around 20,000 or 99,000 naive CD8 T cells was divided into five aliquots, of which four were sequenced. The study was a methods study using CD8 T cells to benchmark molecular-identifier clustering-based TCR repertoire sequencing (MIDCIRS) and TCR RNA copy counting.

Overall study results and their limits: Without barcode sub-clustering, chimeric consensus sequences inflated TCR diversity; chimeras reached as high as 47%. Modeling indicated approximately 3.1 TCR RNA copies recovered per cell, compared with 9 to 10 by digital PCR, which implies a capture efficiency of 25% to 35%. Spiked-in Jurkat TCR RNA (10 copies' worth), which is not part of the donor repertoire, was contained in the naive libraries. In CMV-specific effector cells, clones with more than 20 RNA copies contained over 98% of molecules, whereas in naive cells such clones contained under 1% of molecules. Highly expanded clone sizes could be underestimated if identical TCR molecules share a barcode. A single cell's worth of spiked-in Jurkat TCR RNA was reported detectable even among 750,000 to 1,000,000 naive CD8 T cells.

The library was built by means of PCR. Reads for this sample came from an Illumina HiSeq 4000. Bulk TCR libraries were made following a previously described method, with the TCR primers given in Table S5. Total RNA was purified with the Qiagen AllPrep DNA/RNA kit. Before analysis, reads from multiple sequencing runs of one library were combined. From the authors' description of their analysis: Only reads with exact TCR constant sequence were kept, trimmed to 150 nt, and grouped by their 12-nt molecular barcodes. Within each barcode group, reads were sub-clustered at a 15% Levenshtein threshold, and quality-weighted consensus sequences were built per RNA molecule. Non-functional sequences were discarded, and so were lower-count sequences lying one edit away from another sequence. Barcode sub-clusters with fewer than 20% of the maximum read count were removed, based on fitting two negative binomial distributions. The public reads were quality trimmed at Q25 with fastp and then assembled into clones with MiXCR by TCRdb, keeping productive beta chains. Each entry is one CDR3 protein sequence, shown with its most common DNA and genes. TCRdb assigned the V and J calls; the authors' analysis was not used. The sample records 40,000 to 50,000 distinct CDR3 sequences, 19% of which are singletons. More than 0.95% of the sample lies in the top ten.

Naive CD8 T cell libraries were made from roughly 18,000 to 920,000 sorted cells using 10%, 30% or 50% of purified RNA. On a BD FACSAria II, naive CD8 T cells were FACS-sorted as CD8+CD4-CCR7+CD45RA+ and collected into RLT Plus buffer. To test detection sensitivity, Jurkat RNA equivalent to about eleven TCR copies was spiked into samples of roughly 18,000-1,100,000 naive CD8 T cells. Enrichment of CD8 T cells was performed with RosetteSep CD8+ T Cell Enrichment Cocktail and Ficoll-Paque, after which ACK red cell lysis was carried out. In this sample, this clonotype turned up many times. The antigen it binds to is not known. No much larger clonotype is one base removed from it; base qualities were not supplied. This sequence was found in a human donor in good health. Some libraries in this study had Jurkat cell RNA spiked in. Sequenced sample: naive CD8+ T cells from blood, with Jurkat cell RNA spiked in. The cell subset or site label of this sample denotes: FACS-sorted CD8+CD4-CCR7+CD45RA+ naive T cells.

The sequence in DNA is TGTGCCAGCAAGAATCCAACAGGGGGCTGGAACACTGAAGCTTTCTTT. It codes for CASKNPTGGWNTEAFF. The receptor chain draws on TRBV2 and TRBJ1-1, with 9 central nucleotides matching TRBD1. The germline V gene supplies CDR1 SNHLY and CDR2 FYNNEI. The V end gives up 7 bases and the J end 1 base, leaving 10 bases in the junction not matched to a gene. The CDR3 sequence holds 16 residues, the cysteine and phenylalanine included. The retained sequence is limited to the CDR3, 48 bases, with the frame set at the first base.